The T cell receptor beta chain described here comes from a study of blood T cell repertoires in COVID-19. The wider study: The samples span acute and convalescent COVID-19 from the United States, Italy and Spain. From T cells, B-cell-depleted T cells, or PBMCs came the material, which was cDNA or gDNA.

This clone was seen more than once but under ten times. Authors' analysis steps: By means of reference gene primer amplification, nucleated cell counts were estimated. The method was immunoSEQ multiplex PCR; TCRdb's version includes in-frame clones alone and lacks a portion of them. From that table come the V and J calls and clone size; the DNA was used to work out D and trimming. The table includes 150,000 to 200,000 clones, approximately 90% detected once. With 10 bases clipped from V and 4 bases from J, the junction kept 3 bases outside the gene matches. CDR3 size: 12 residues. Germline CDR1 and CDR2: WSHSY and SAAADI.

The TCR originated in a man between 18 and 29 years old with active or convalescent COVID-19. Sequences were obtained from peripheral blood. J is TRBJ1-4 and V is TRBV10-2, with 7 positions matching TRBD1. This CDR3 is CATGTVNEKLFF. DNA of the CDR3: TGCGCCACCGGGACAGTTAATGAAAAACTGTTTTTT.